Ten or more counts support the clone carrying this T cell receptor beta chain. Its target is unknown. Unique molecular identifiers, one per molecule, were present on every TCR cDNA molecule. TCRdb recomputed calls from the 5' RACE reads with MiXCR, one row per CDR3 protein. The sample lists just under 40,000 distinct CDR3 sequences; under 6.5% were seen once. The entry originates in a study of spatial heterogeneity in lung cancer. Time point meaning: sample taken at primary tumor resection. The study sequenced unsorted whole RNA from tumor, nontumor lung or frozen PBMC. From germline, CDR1 is MDHEN and CDR2 SYDVKM. V lost 3 bases, J lost 0 bases, and 4 bases stayed unmatched. The CDR3 runs 17 residues. Whole-study results and caveats: Ubiquitous expanded tumor TCRs were observed in blood more at resection than follow-up.

Sequenced material: PBMCs, taken at surgery. V and J are TRBV28 and TRBJ2-4, with 11 bases fitting TRBD2. The TCR was taken from a male donor with early-stage non-small cell lung cancer. CDR3 DNA: TGTGCCAGCAGTTTGCTAGCGGGGGGACTAGCCAAAAACATTCAGTACTTC. This gives the protein CASSLLAGGLAKNIQYF. Variable domain in full (rest from reference TRBV28 and TRBJ2-4): DVKVTQSSRYLVKRTGEKVFLECVQDMDHENMFWYRQDPGLGLRLIYFSYDVKMKEKGDIPEGYSVSREKKERFSLILESASTNQTSMYLCASSLLAGGLAKNIQYFGAGTRLSVL.